Shown below are 30 T cell receptor beta chains from a single sample sequenced in a study of T cell repertoires in cytomegalovirus infection. MiXCR, run by TCRdb on the reads, gives a single entry per CDR3 protein. The table has 300,000 to 400,000 distinct CDR3 sequences, around 18% seen once. The sequenced material came from PBMCs. These receptors were taken from a human donor in good health (CMV status not recorded). Some clones in this sample may be carry-over from other donors' samples.

This clonotype was observed many times. The chain combines TRBV6-5 with TRBJ2-3; perhaps TRBD2 as D (5 bases). Per the germline V gene, CDR1 is MNHEY and CDR2 is SVGAGI. V was pared by 0 bases and J by 10 bases, with 20 bases between. The CDR3 length is 16 residues. The CDR3 reads CASSYSFRLADPAQYF. Here the CDR3 DNA reads TGTGCCAGCAGTTACTCGTTTCGGCTAGCTGACCCCGCGCAGTATTTT.

This clonotype was seen a handful of times. This sequence joins TRBV12-3 or TRBV12-4 and TRBJ1-6; D not resolved. Trimming pared 6 bases from V and 7 bases from J, leaving 10 bases between. There are 13 residues in the CDR3. Written as DNA, the CDR3 is TGTGCCAGCAGGACCAGACGGAATTCACCCCTCCACTTT. This codes for CASRTRRNSPLHF.

This clonotype was seen many times. The chain recombines TRBV7-9 with TRBJ2-3; no clear D gene. V lost 2 bases to trimming and J lost 7 bases, with 10 bases between them. CDR3 length equals 13 residues. Germline-derived CDR1 and CDR2 are SEHNR and FQNEAQ (reference sequence). CDR3 coding DNA: TGTGCCAGCAGCTTAACGGCGCTTAATACGCAGTATTTT. This codes for CASSLTALNTQYF.

This sequence joins TRBV29-1 and TRBJ1-2, with unresolved D. Trimming stripped 3 bases from V and 4 bases from J, with 9 bases between. This CDR3 is built from 12 residues. From germline, CDR1 is SQVTM and CDR2 ANQGSEA. DNA for the CDR3: TGCAGCGTTGATGACAATTTCTATGGCTACACCTTC. Protein sequence: CSVDDNFYGYTF.

This clonotype was observed a handful of times. The chain carries TRBV7-6 and TRBJ2-7, with 14 bases lining up with TRBD2. Germline V gene data show CDR1 as SGHVS and CDR2 as FNYEAQ. V lost 3 bases, J lost 7 bases, and 8 bases stayed unmatched. The CDR3 has 16 residues. CDR3: CASSLETGLAGEEQYF. The CDR3 region has the DNA TGTGCCAGCAGCTTGGAAACGGGACTAGCGGGGGAGGAGCAGTACTTC.

This clonotype was counted only a few times. The chain combines TRBV7-2 with TRBJ2-6; D ambiguous. From germline, CDR1 is SGHTA and CDR2 FQGNSA. This CDR3 region has 15 residues. Trimming took off 2 bases at V and 3 bases at J, with 8 bases between the two ends. The CDR3 DNA sequence: TGTGCCAGCAGCTTAAGTATGGGTGGGGCCAACGTCCTGACTTTC. It translates to CASSLSMGGANVLTF.

This clonotype appeared a few times. This chain links TRBV2 with TRBJ2-6; TRBD2 might be the D (6 bases). The CDR3 is made up of 16 amino acids. V lost 6 bases and J 2 bases, leaving 14 bases between the germline ends. CDR1 is SNHLY and CDR2 is FYNNEI in the germline V gene. The DNA for the CDR3 is TGTGCCAGCAGAGACACCGGGACTCCTGGGGCCAACGTCCTGACTTTC. It translates to CASRDTGTPGANVLTF.

This clonotype occurred many times. The gene calls are TRBV12-3 or TRBV12-4 and TRBJ1-2; D not resolved. V lost 5 bases and J lost 7, with 17 bases in between. The CDR3 is made up of 14 amino acids. CDR3 protein: CASSVGWAQAGYTF. The CDR3 nucleotides read TGTGCCAGCAGTGTAGGGTGGGCTCAGGCTGGCTACACCTTC.

The CDR3 spells CASSQDLAVNGLNTQYF. DNA of the CDR3: TGCGCCAGCAGCCAAGATCTAGCGGTAAATGGTTTGAATACGCAGTATTTT. This chain connects TRBV4-3 to TRBJ2-3; TRBD2 matches at 7 bases. CDR1 is LGHNA, CDR2 YSLEER, per germline. CDR3 length equals 17 residues. V shed 0 bases, J shed 7 bases, and the junction held 13 bases outside the gene matches.

The V gene is TRBV6-1, the J gene TRBJ2-1, with 11 bases identical to TRBD1. The germline V gene encodes CDR1 MNHNS and CDR2 SASEGT. CDR3 size: 15 residues. The junction had 10 bases not matched to a gene; V was cut back by 8 bases and J by 7 bases. In DNA form, the CDR3 reads TGTGCCAGCGGGGGGACCGGGACAGGGGGGAATGAGCAGTTCTTC. Its translation: CASGGTGTGGNEQFF.

This clonotype was detected only a few times. V gene TRBV7-9 combines with J gene TRBJ2-7; D possibly uses TRBD1 or TRBD2 (5 bases each). Germline lookup yields CDR1 SEHNR and CDR2 FQNEAQ (reference sequence). V gave up 8 bases and J gave up 0 bases, with 14 bases separating them. The CDR3 sequence is 14 residues long. CDR3 in DNA: TGTGCCAGCGGTCGGGACGTACCCTCCTACGAGCAGTACTTC. Amino acid sequence: CASGRDVPSYEQYF.

This clonotype was observed many times. J is TRBJ1-2 and V is TRBV7-2, with a possible D match to TRBD1 (6 bases). The CDR3 consists of 16 residues. V lost 5 bases to trimming and J lost 4 bases, with 20 bases between them. Germline assignment: CDR1 SGHTA and CDR2 FQGNSA. The CDR3 spells CASSRPTRGIFYGYTF. In nucleotides, the CDR3 is TGTGCCAGCAGCCGACCGACCAGGGGTATATTCTATGGCTACACCTTC.

The chain joins TRBV27 to TRBJ1-1, with a possible D match to TRBD1 (6 bases). The V gene lost 4 bases and the J gene lost 5 bases, with 14 bases spanning the gap. Germline CDR1 reads MNHEY; CDR2 reads SMNVEV (reference sequence). This CDR3 has 14 amino acids. The CDR3 is CASSSAGAGTEAFF. In nucleotides, the CDR3 is TGTGCCAGCAGTTCAGCAGGGGCAGGGACTGAAGCTTTCTTT.

Of note for this clonotype: This may stem from a read error, because a much larger clone lies one nucleotide away. V gene TRBV7-6 combines with J gene TRBJ2-5; TRBD2 is a possible D gene (5 bases). Germline CDR1 SGHVS, CDR2 FNYEAQ. The CDR3 contains 15 residues. Trimming took 7 bases from V and 4 from J, leaving 19 bases between them. CDR3 residues: CASTAQEGLGETQYF. The CDR3 bases are TGTGCCAGCACCGCGCAAGAGGGTTTGGGAGAGACCCAGTACTTC.

The gene calls are TRBV30 and TRBJ1-1; no definite D call. Per the germline V gene, CDR1 is GTSNPN and CDR2 is SVGIG (reference sequence). The CDR3 has 14 amino acids. Trimming stripped 0 bases from V and 1 base from J, with 9 bases between. The CDR3 loop is CAWSVRWGNTEAFF. As DNA, the CDR3 is TGTGCCTGGAGTGTACGGTGGGGGAACACTGAAGCTTTCTTT.

The chain employs TRBV20-1 and TRBJ2-7; D remains unclear. CDR1 is DFQATT and CDR2 is SNEGSKA in the germline V gene (reference sequence). The germline V and J ends were trimmed by 3 bases and 6 bases, with 27 bases remaining between them. CDR3 size: 17 residues. The CDR3 coding sequence is TGCAGTGCTAGTAGGCCGAATGTTGCTCGCTATCCTGCCGAGCAGTACTTC. Translation: CSASRPNVARYPAEQYF.

The chain carries TRBV6-2 or TRBV6-3 and TRBJ2-3, with a possible D match to TRBD2 (5 bases). V dropped 4 bases and J dropped 1 base, with 12 bases sitting between them. CDR1 is MNHEY and CDR2 is SVGEGT in the germline V gene. The CDR3 totals 15 residues. DNA of the CDR3: TGTGCCAGCAGTTCCCCTCCCGGGGGCACAGATACGCAGTATTTT. Translated, it gives CASSSPPGGTDTQYF.

V usage is TRBV27 and J usage is TRBJ1-6; D not resolved. V lost 6 bases and J lost 4, with 10 bases in between. Germline CDR1 MNHEY, CDR2 SMNVEV (reference sequence). This CDR3 is built from 14 residues. The CDR3 sequence is CASSGLLYNSPLHF. DNA of the CDR3: TGTGCCAGCAGCGGACTCCTGTATAATTCACCCCTCCACTTT.

At least ten counts were recorded for this clonotype. The chain has TRBV7-2 and TRBJ2-1, with 8 bases aligning to TRBD1. The CDR3 loop spans 13 amino acids. Germline V lookup: CDR1 SGHTA, CDR2 FQGNSA. With 6 bases clipped from V and 9 bases from J, the junction kept 7 bases outside the gene matches. CDR3 DNA sequence: TGTGCCAGCAGTATGGACAGGGTGGGTGAGCAGTTCTTC. This translates into CASSMDRVGEQFF.

This clonotype was counted ten times or more. The CDR3 sequence: CASSVGTVYEQYF. CDR3 nucleotide sequence: TGCGCCAGCAGTGTTGGGACAGTCTACGAGCAGTACTTC. The chain uses TRBV10-2 and TRBJ2-7; 7 bases agree with TRBD1. The CDR3 totals 13 residues. From germline, CDR1 is WSHSY and CDR2 SAAADI. V shed 4 bases, J shed 3 bases, and the junction held 3 bases outside the gene matches.

This clonotype appeared a few times. The chain has TRBV7-9 and TRBJ1-1; no firm D call. Germline V gives CDR1 SEHNR, CDR2 FQNEAQ (reference sequence). CDR3 length: 13 amino acids. The V end was cut by 3 bases, the J end by 8 bases, with 13 bases between. The CDR3 sequence: CASSLGYQSEAFF. As DNA, the CDR3 is TGTGCCAGCAGCTTGGGATATCAGTCCGAAGCTTTCTTT. Supplemented by reference TRBV7-9 and TRBJ1-1, the full variable domain reads DTGVSQNPRHKITKRGQNVTFRCDPISEHNRLYWYRQTLGQGPEFLTYFQNEAQLEKSRLLSDRFSAERPKGSFSTLEIQRTEQGDSAMYLCASSLGYQSEAFFGQGTRLTVV.

The sample holds many counts of this clonotype. This chain uses TRBV7-6 with TRBJ1-1; no clear D. V was cut by 0 bases and J by 5 bases, with 10 bases left in between. The CDR3 spans 14 residues. Germline V gene lookup returns CDR1 SGHVS and CDR2 FNYEAQ. The CDR3 coding sequence is TGTGCCAGCAGCTTAGCGTATCGGGTTACTGAAGCTTTCTTT. This encodes CASSLAYRVTEAFF. The full variable domain, its missing parts supplied by reference TRBV7-6 and TRBJ1-1, is GAGVSQSPRYKVTKRGQDVALRCDPISGHVSLYWYRQALGQGPEFLTYFNYEAQQDKSGLPNDRFSAERPEGSISTLTIQRTEQRDSAMYRCASSLAYRVTEAFFGQGTRLTVV.

The chain couples TRBV27 to TRBJ2-7; D gene uncertain. V was shortened by 3 bases and J by 0 bases, with 9 bases between the two germline ends. Germline CDR1 reads MNHEY; CDR2 reads SMNVEV (reference sequence). The CDR3 runs 14 residues. The CDR3 DNA sequence: TGTGCCAGCAGTTTGGGCCCACGCTCCTACGAGCAGTACTTC. Translation: CASSLGPRSYEQYF.

This clonotype was seen at least ten times. This sequence joins TRBV6-2 or TRBV6-3 and TRBJ2-1, with 8 bases matching TRBD2. Trimming at V came to 5 bases and at J to 0 bases, leaving 15 bases not matched to a gene. Per the germline V gene, CDR1 is MNHEY and CDR2 is SVGEGT. The CDR3 runs 19 residues. This CDR3 reads CASSTPGLGFVSSYNEQFF. In DNA form, the CDR3 reads TGTGCCAGCAGTACACCGGGACTAGGTTTTGTAAGCTCCTACAATGAGCAGTTCTTC.

This chain connects TRBV4-2 to TRBJ1-3; weak D call: TRBD1 (5 bases). CDR1 is LGHNA, CDR2 YNFKEQ, per germline. The ends were cut back, 4 bases at V and 6 bases at J, with 13 bases in the middle. CDR3 size: 14 residues. The CDR3 DNA reads TGTGCCAGCAGCCGTCGGGGGAGTGAAAACACCATATATTTT. This gives the protein CASSRRGSENTIYF.

This clonotype was observed many times. The chain employs TRBV6-1 and TRBJ1-1, with D possibly TRBD1 on 6 matching bases. Trimming stripped 6 bases from V and 4 bases from J, with 12 bases between. The germline V gene encodes CDR1 MNHNS and CDR2 SASEGT. The CDR3 totals 13 residues. CDR3 nucleotide sequence: TGTGCCAGCAGACAGGGTCCCAGCACTGAAGCTTTCTTT. It codes for CASRQGPSTEAFF.

A few counts support this clonotype. The genes are TRBV4-2 and TRBJ1-2; D call uncertain. The germline CDR1 and CDR2 sequences are LGHNA and YNFKEQ. V was trimmed by 0 bases and J by 10 bases, leaving 9 bases between them. This CDR3 has 12 amino acids. The CDR3 here is CASSQDRESYTF. Here the CDR3 DNA reads TGTGCCAGCAGCCAAGATAGGGAGTCCTACACCTTC.

This clonotype was seen only a few times. The genes are TRBV4-3 and TRBJ2-3; D is unclear. The ends were cut back, 0 bases at V and 0 bases at J, with 13 bases in the middle. Germline V lookup: CDR1 LGHNA, CDR2 YSLEER. This CDR3 region has 17 residues. CDR3: CASSQDYRVPSTDTQYF. The CDR3 bases are TGCGCCAGCAGCCAAGACTACCGGGTCCCTAGCACAGATACGCAGTATTTT.

The gene calls are TRBV6-1 and TRBJ2-1; 7 bases fit TRBD2. The CDR3 loop spans 16 amino acids. After removal of 5 bases from V and 0 bases from J, the junction contained 7 bases not matched to a gene. The germline CDR1 and CDR2 sequences are MNHNS and SASEGT. CDR3 region: CASSSNLADSYNEQFF. The CDR3 bases are TGTGCCAGCAGTTCAAACCTAGCGGACTCCTACAATGAGCAGTTCTTC.

The chain combines TRBV30 with TRBJ2-7, with a tentative D call TRBD2 (6 bases). V lost 3 bases to trimming and J lost 1 base, with 10 bases between them. CDR3 length: 13 residues. Germline lookup yields CDR1 GTSNPN and CDR2 SVGIG (reference sequence). The CDR3 region is CAWSTGGSYEQYF. As DNA, the CDR3 is TGTGCCTGGAGCACCGGGGGATCCTACGAGCAGTACTTC. The whole variable domain, remainder taken from reference TRBV30 and TRBJ2-7, is SQTIHQWPATLVQPVGSPLSLECTVEGTSNPNLYWYRQAAGRGLQLLFYSVGIGQISSEVPQNLSASRPQDRQFILSSKKLLLSDSGFYLCAWSTGGSYEQYFGPGTRLTVT.